The 30 T cell receptor beta chains given below trace back to one sample, sequenced in a study of regulatory T cells in long-lasting Graves disease. Through Arm-PCR of CDR3 regions and iRepertoire HTBI primers, TCR beta libraries were built. TCRdb fed the multiplex PCR reads into MiXCR, producing one record per CDR3 protein. The profile shows hundreds of thousands of distinct CDR3 sequences, about 20% of them singletons. Time point reported: persistent/refractory GD, antithyroid drugs over 5 years with positive TRAb. Following extraction of RNA from PBMCs, that RNA was used to make the TCR library. The sample consisted of peripheral blood mononuclear cells (PBMCs), taken when the disease was refractory, from a patient treated with antithyroid drugs. All receptors derive from a female donor with Graves disease.

As to this clonotype: Germline and junction disagree at one end, which may indicate a read error. J is TRBJ1-5 and V is TRBV7-7; TRBD1 agrees at 11 bases. Per germline, CDR1 SSHAT and CDR2 FNYEAQ (reference sequence). The CDR3 runs 16 residues. The CDR3 region has the DNA TGTGCTAGCAGCTCGAACCGGGACAGGGGGTATCAGCCCCAGCATTTT. Its protein is CASSSNRDRGYQPQHF.

Note on this clonotype: Possible read error: a much larger clone is one base away. The J gene is TRBJ1-5, the V gene TRBV15; D might be TRBD1 (6 bases). The CDR3 is 14 residues long. V lost 1 base, J lost 5 bases, and 9 bases lay in between. The germline gives CDR1 LNHNV, CDR2 YYDKDF (reference sequence). The CDR3 DNA reads TGTGCCACCAGCAGAGCGGGGGGCGATCAGCCCCAGCATTTT. Translation gives CATSRAGGDQPQHF.

This clonotype has ten or more counts. V and J are TRBV14 and TRBJ1-1; D perhaps matches TRBD1 (5 bases). Germline V gives CDR1 SGHDN, CDR2 FVKESK. Trimming stripped 0 bases from V and 3 bases from J, with 8 bases between. The CDR3 spans 14 residues. The CDR3 loop reads CASSQDPGYTEAFF. Written as DNA, the CDR3 is TGTGCCAGCAGCCAAGATCCAGGGTACACTGAAGCTTTCTTT.

This clonotype was picked up a small number of times. This chain joins TRBV24-1 and TRBJ2-2; D ambiguous. The V end lost 5 bases, the J end lost 7 bases, and 19 bases lay between the germline ends. The CDR3 is 16 residues long. Germline V gene data show CDR1 as KGHDR and CDR2 as SFDVKD. The CDR3 here is CATSAWQAVDNGELFF. The CDR3 coding sequence is TGTGCCACCAGTGCGTGGCAGGCGGTCGATAACGGGGAGCTGTTTTTT.

The table lists this clonotype with a few counts. This chain joins TRBV3-1 and TRBJ1-1, with D perhaps TRBD1 (5 bases). Germline V CDR1 and CDR2: LGHDT, YNNKEL (reference sequence). Trimming shortened V by 4 bases and J by 6 bases, and 18 bases separated the two germline ends. The CDR3 covers 15 residues. The CDR3 protein is CASSPQLGVVAEAFF. The DNA of the CDR3 is TGTGCCAGCAGCCCCCAATTGGGGGTAGTAGCTGAAGCTTTCTTT.

The gene calls are TRBV20-1 and TRBJ2-5; TRBD1 is a possible D gene (6 bases). The V end lost 0 bases, the J end lost 0 bases, and 14 bases lay between the germline ends. The CDR3 has 16 amino acids. The V gene's germline CDR1 is DFQATT and CDR2 SNEGSKA (reference sequence). CDR3 amino acids: CSARDPDSQYQETQYF. CDR3 DNA: TGCAGTGCTAGAGATCCGGACAGCCAGTACCAAGAGACCCAGTACTTC.

This clonotype was picked up a small number of times. This chain links TRBV30 with TRBJ1-5; TRBD1 might be the D (5 bases). The CDR3 consists of 14 residues. Germline V CDR1 and CDR2: GTSNPN, SVGIG (reference sequence). The V and J ends lost 0 bases and 7 bases respectively, with 13 bases between them. The CDR3: CAWSVRGVGQPQHF. The CDR3 nucleotides are TGTGCCTGGAGTGTTAGGGGAGTTGGGCAGCCCCAGCATTTT.

The chain is built from TRBV7-9 and TRBJ2-7, with 16 nucleotides matching TRBD2. Germline V gives CDR1 SEHNR, CDR2 FQNEAQ (reference sequence). The length of the CDR3 is 18 residues. The V gene end was trimmed by 2 bases and the J gene end by 5 bases; junction bases not matched to a gene: 9. CDR3 residues: CASSLYGTSGRASDEQYF. In nucleotides, the CDR3 is TGTGCCAGCAGCTTATACGGGACTAGCGGGAGGGCCTCAGACGAGCAGTACTTC.

The chain combines TRBV7-6 with TRBJ2-7, with D perhaps TRBD2 (6 bases). V was shortened by 0 bases and J by 1 base, with 10 bases between the two germline ends. This CDR3 contains 15 residues. In germline, CDR1 is SGHVS, CDR2 FNYEAQ. CDR3 DNA: TGTGCCAGCAGCTTAGCCTCGGGGGAATCCTACGAGCAGTACTTC. Translated: CASSLASGESYEQYF.

The chain recombines TRBV20-1 with TRBJ2-5; TRBD2 might be the D (5 bases). Between the trimmed V and J ends, which lost 3 bases and 9 bases, there was a span of 20 bases. Germline V lookup: CDR1 DFQATT, CDR2 SNEGSKA (reference sequence). The CDR3 runs to 14 residues. CDR3 region: CSASSPGKKKAQYF. In DNA, the CDR3 is TGCAGTGCTAGTAGCCCGGGAAAAAAGAAGGCCCAGTACTTC.

The sample holds a few counts of this clonotype. This sequence joins TRBV27 and TRBJ2-7, with 7 bases lining up with TRBD2. This CDR3 has 14 residues. Germline loops: CDR1 MNHEY, CDR2 SMNVEV (reference sequence). V was pared by 2 bases and J by 5 bases, with 6 bases of the junction left unmatched. In DNA, the CDR3 is TGTGCCAGCAGTTTAAGTCGACTAGCAGACGAGCAGTACTTC. It codes for CASSLSRLADEQYF.

This clonotype has at least ten counts. The chain recombines TRBV28 with TRBJ1-5; no definite D call. Trimming removed 6 bases at V and 6 bases at J, with 9 bases between. Germline assignment: CDR1 MDHEN and CDR2 SYDVKM. The CDR3 loop spans 12 amino acids. DNA for the CDR3: TGTGCCAGCAGGGCTAGTGCTCAGCCCCAGCATTTT. This sequence encodes CASRASAQPQHF.

This clonotype was seen just once. V usage is TRBV13 and J usage is TRBJ2-7; D is unresolved. The CDR3 is made up of 14 amino acids. Trimming took 5 bases from V and 4 from J, leaving 15 bases between them. In germline, CDR1 is PRHDT, CDR2 FYEKMQ (reference sequence). CDR3 loop: CASSPGINVYEQYF. The CDR3 region has the DNA TGTGCCAGCAGCCCCGGTATAAATGTTTACGAGCAGTACTTC.

The chain employs TRBV12-3 or TRBV12-4 and TRBJ1-2; D gene unclear. Trimming cost V 6 bases and J 0 bases, with 11 bases left between them. The CDR3 spans 14 residues. Written as DNA, the CDR3 is TGTGCCAGCAGCTTGGCAACAACTAACTATGGCTACACCTTC. Translating it yields CASSLATTNYGYTF.

The rearrangement uses TRBV4-2 and TRBJ1-2; the match to TRBD1 covers 9 bases. This CDR3 is 14 amino acids long. Germline CDR1 is LGHNA and CDR2 is YNFKEQ. J was trimmed by 5 bases and V by 7 bases; bases with no gene match: 8. In DNA, the CDR3 is TGTGCCAGCACCAGGGGAGGACAGGGGTATGGCTACACCTTC. The encoded protein is CASTRGGQGYGYTF.

This clonotype was detected only a few times. The rearrangement uses TRBV5-1 and TRBJ1-2; no reliable D call. The germline V gene has CDR1 SGHRS and CDR2 YFSETQ. The CDR3 is 13 residues long. The V end was cut by 0 bases, the J end by 6 bases, with 9 bases between. The CDR3: CASSLVEENGYTF. CDR3 DNA: TGCGCCAGCAGCTTGGTAGAGGAAAATGGCTACACCTTC.

Concerning this clonotype: Given a much more abundant clone one base away, this may be a read error. The rearrangement joins TRBV2 to TRBJ1-5; D gene uncertain. The CDR3 contains 16 residues. From germline, CDR1 is SNHLY and CDR2 FYNNEI. CDR3 bases: TGTGCCGGCAGTGAATACTCCCCCTCCGGCAATCAGCCCCAGCATTTT. Translation: CAGSEYSPSGNQPQHF. Based on the CDR3 plus reference TRBV2 and TRBJ1-5, the full variable domain is EPEVTQTPSHQVTQMGQEVILRCVPISNHLYFYWYRQILGQKVEFLVSFYNNEISEKSEIFDDQFSVERPDGSNFTLKIRSTKLEDSAMYFCAGSEYSPSGNQPQHFGDGTRLSIL.

This clonotype was found many times. This chain joins TRBV7-2 and TRBJ1-1; D is perhaps TRBD1 (5 bases). From germline, CDR1 is SGHTA and CDR2 FQGNSA. This CDR3 region has 14 residues. V lost 3 bases to trimming and J lost 0 bases, with 8 bases between them. CDR3 amino acids: CASSLGRMNTEAFF. The CDR3 DNA follows: TGTGCCAGCAGCTTGGGACGGATGAACACTGAAGCTTTCTTT.

This clonotype has ten or more counts. V and J are TRBV20-1 and TRBJ2-5; no clear D. The CDR3 is made up of 12 amino acids. Germline values: CDR1 DFQATT, CDR2 SNEGSKA (reference sequence). Trimming took 2 bases from V and 4 from J, leaving 8 bases between them. The CDR3 loop is CSARYSTETQYF. CDR3 sequence (DNA): TGCAGTGCTAGATACAGCACAGAGACCCAGTACTTC.

The sample holds many counts of this clonotype. The gene calls are TRBV12-3 or TRBV12-4 and TRBJ2-7; 9 bases match TRBD2. The CDR3 contains 14 residues. V was clipped by 6 bases and J by 4 bases; unmatched bases: 7. DNA of the CDR3: TGTGCCAGCAGCTTTAGCGGGAGACGTTACGAGCAGTACTTC. It is translated as CASSFSGRRYEQYF.

This clonotype was detected ten times or more. V gene TRBV29-1 combines with J gene TRBJ2-7, with 11 bases fitting TRBD1. Germline V gene sequence: CDR1 SQVTM, CDR2 ANQGSEA. This CDR3 spans 14 amino acids. V dropped 5 bases and J dropped 7; count of bases not matched to a gene: 10. The CDR3, as DNA: TGCAGCGTTCATACCGGACAGGGGGCGGATGAGCAGTACTTC. Amino acid sequence: CSVHTGQGADEQYF.

This rearrangement joins TRBV2 to TRBJ2-2; D is tentatively TRBD1 or TRBD2 (5 bases each). The CDR3 spans 15 residues. CDR1 SNHLY and CDR2 FYNNEI come from the germline V gene. The germline V and J ends were trimmed by 7 bases and 4 bases, with 16 bases remaining between them. The CDR3 nucleotides are TGTGCCAGCACCGCCCAGGGTCGGGGCACCGGGGAGCTGTTTTTT. Translation: CASTAQGRGTGELFF.

This clonotype came up many times. The chain joins TRBV6-1 to TRBJ1-2; the match to TRBD1 covers 9 bases. With 8 bases clipped from V and 5 bases from J, the junction kept 9 bases outside the gene matches. Germline-derived CDR1 and CDR2 are MNHNS and SASEGT. CDR3 length: 14 amino acids. For the CDR3, the DNA is TGTGCCAGCGCCGATACACAGGGGGCGTATGGCTACACCTTC. As protein: CASADTQGAYGYTF.

This clonotype was counted at least ten times. V is TRBV11-2 and J is TRBJ2-7, with D perhaps given as TRBD1 or TRBD2 (5 bases each). Germline V CDR1 and CDR2: SGHAT, FQNNGV. Trimming took 5 bases from V and 0 from J, leaving 17 bases between them. The length of the CDR3 is 16 residues. Here the CDR3 DNA reads TGTGCCAGCAGCCACACATTAAGGGACGACTCCTACGAGCAGTACTTC. Its translation is CASSHTLRDDSYEQYF.

Notes on this clonotype: Mismatch with germline at one junction end may stem from a read error. The chain uses TRBV4-3 and TRBJ2-3, with a weak D call TRBD2 (6 bases). Germline V lookup: CDR1 LGHNA, CDR2 YSLEER. The CDR3 loop spans 16 amino acids. CDR3 nucleotide sequence: TGCGCCAGCAGCCAAGATACGGCGGGAAGCATAGATACGCAGTATTTT. This codes for CASSQDTAGSIDTQYF.

This clonotype was seen a handful of times. The rearrangement joins TRBV14 to TRBJ1-1, with D perhaps TRBD1 (6 bases). Germline values: CDR1 SGHDN, CDR2 FVKESK. V lost 4 bases, J lost 4 bases, and 19 bases lay in between. This CDR3 has 16 amino acids. CDR3 region: CASSRAQGSWPTEAFF. The CDR3 coding sequence is TGTGCCAGCAGCCGAGCGCAGGGGTCCTGGCCCACTGAAGCTTTCTTT.

This clonotype was seen at least ten times. The CDR3 region has the DNA TGTGCCAGCAGTTTCTCTCGGACAGGGGGCAGGGCGGGCTACACCTTC. Protein sequence: CASSFSRTGGRAGYTF. The J gene is TRBJ1-2, the V gene TRBV12-3 or TRBV12-4; 11 nucleotides line up with TRBD1. The junction had 11 bases not matched to a gene; V was cut back by 3 bases and J by 8 bases. This CDR3 contains 16 residues.

This chain joins TRBV6-1 and TRBJ2-1; D not resolved. The CDR3 has 13 amino acids. Between the trimmed V and J ends, which lost 6 bases and 6 bases, there was a span of 12 bases. The V gene's germline CDR1 is MNHNS and CDR2 SASEGT. The CDR3 DNA follows: TGTGCCAGCAGACGTGATTCGGGCAATGAGCAGTTCTTC. It is translated as CASRRDSGNEQFF.

The rearrangement links TRBV14 to TRBJ2-2; the D is unclear. The CDR3 runs to 16 residues. Germline V gene sequence: CDR1 SGHDN, CDR2 FVKESK. V lost 1 base and J 0 bases, leaving 9 bases between the germline ends. CDR3 residues: CASSQVGRSNTGELFF. CDR3 nucleotides: TGTGCCAGCAGCCAAGTCGGCAGATCGAACACCGGGGAGCTGTTTTTT.

This clonotype was seen many times. This chain connects TRBV28 to TRBJ2-2; tentative D call: TRBD2 (5 bases). CDR1 is MDHEN, CDR2 SYDVKM, per germline. Trimming removed 7 bases from V and 6 bases from J, with 9 bases in between. The CDR3 consists of 12 residues. DNA for the CDR3: TGTGCCAGCACCGGGGTTTCCGGGGAGCTGTTTTTT. This sequence encodes CASTGVSGELFF.